These 10 T cell receptor beta chains came from one sample sequenced in a study of blood T cell repertoires in COVID-19. Clones were read by immunoSEQ multiplex PCR, and TCRdb kept only the in-frame ones, dropping some. Among under 200,000 clones, about 80% were seen once, and the ten largest hold 1.5%. The sequenced material came from peripheral blood. The receptor source for this set is a human donor in a cohort sampled during active COVID-19.

The genes are TRBV25-1 and TRBJ1-5, with a tentative D call TRBD1 (5 bases). CDR1 and CDR2 from the germline V gene are MGHDK and SYGVNS. This CDR3 has 14 amino acids. The ends were cut back, 1 base at V and 7 bases at J, with 11 bases in the middle. CDR3 in DNA: TGTGCCAGCAGTGAATGGGGCTCTGGACAGCCCCAGCATTTT. Translation gives CASSEWGSGQPQHF. Full variable domain (remainder filled in from reference TRBV25-1 and TRBJ1-5): EADIYQTPRYLVIGTGKKITLECSQTMGHDKMYWYQQDPGMELHLIHYSYGVNSTEKGDLSSESTVSRIRTEHFPLTLESARPSHTSQYLCASSEWGSGQPQHFGDGTRLSIL.

This clone has a single count. The genes are TRBV28 and TRBJ2-1; 8 nucleotides align to TRBD1. The CDR3 has 13 residues. In germline, CDR1 is MDHEN, CDR2 SYDVKM. J was trimmed by 4 bases and V by 6 bases; bases with no gene match: 2. This CDR3 is CASRGTGYNEQFF. The CDR3, as DNA: TGTGCCAGCAGGGGGACAGGATACAATGAGCAGTTCTTC.

This clone was counted once. The chain joins TRBV19 to TRBJ2-7; D may be TRBD1 (6 bases). Trimming removed 5 bases at V and 6 bases at J, with 17 bases between. This CDR3 is built from 14 residues. The germline V gene has CDR1 LNHDA and CDR2 SQIVND (reference sequence). The CDR3 loop is CASSSQGFLGEQYF. The CDR3 nucleotides read TGTGCCAGTAGTTCCCAGGGGTTTCTTGGCGAGCAGTACTTC.

V usage is TRBV6-5 and J usage is TRBJ2-3; 10 bases are a match to TRBD2. CDR3 length equals 14 residues. The V gene end was trimmed by 6 bases and the J gene end by 3 bases; junction bases not matched to a gene: 3. Germline values: CDR1 MNHEY, CDR2 SVGAGI. CDR3 in DNA: TGTGCCAGCAGGGTAGCGGGGGGAACAGATACGCAGTATTTT. Amino acid sequence: CASRVAGGTDTQYF.

The chain combines TRBV29-1 with TRBJ2-6; tentatively, D is TRBD1 (5 bases). The CDR3 spans 16 residues. CDR1 SQVTM and CDR2 ANQGSEA come from the germline V gene. Trimming removed 2 bases at V and 0 bases at J, with 11 bases between. CDR3 in amino acids: CSVETDIGSGANVLTF. CDR3 in DNA: TGCAGCGTTGAAACGGACATCGGCTCTGGGGCCAACGTCCTGACTTTC.

This rearrangement joins TRBV18 to TRBJ2-7; 9 bases map to TRBD1. The CDR3 spans 14 residues. Trimming took 5 bases from V and 6 from J; bases not matched to a gene: 8. Germline V lookup: CDR1 KGHSH, CDR2 LQKENI. This CDR3 reads CASSIGQGPGEQYF. The CDR3 DNA follows: TGTGCCAGCTCAATCGGACAGGGGCCGGGCGAGCAGTACTTC.

The gene calls are TRBV5-1 and TRBJ2-1; 13 bases agree with TRBD2. The CDR3 spans 15 residues. Trimming at V came to 3 bases and at J to 8 bases, leaving 5 bases not matched to a gene. CDR1 SGHRS and CDR2 YFSETQ come from the germline V gene. The CDR3 nucleotides are TGCGCCAGCAGCTCACTAGCGGGAGGGCCGGATGAGCAGTTCTTC. It is translated as CASSSLAGGPDEQFF. The full variable domain, with the rest looked up from reference TRBV5-1 and TRBJ2-1, is KAGVTQTPRYLIKTRGQQVTLSCSPISGHRSVSWYQQTPGQGLQFLFEYFSETQRNKGNFPGRFSGRQFSNSRSEMNVSTLELGDSALYLCASSSLAGGPDEQFFGPGTRLTVL.

The chain carries TRBV15 and TRBJ1-5; D is undetermined. Germline values: CDR1 LNHNV, CDR2 YYDKDF (reference sequence). V was pared by 0 bases and J by 0 bases, with 6 bases between. The CDR3 sequence is 15 residues long. The CDR3 spells CATSRDPGSNQPQHF. CDR3 nucleotide sequence: TGTGCCACCAGCAGAGATCCGGGTAGCAATCAGCCCCAGCATTTT.

The genes are TRBV7-6 and TRBJ2-7; D might be TRBD2 (6 bases). CDR3 length equals 15 residues. Trimming removed 0 bases from V and 5 bases from J, with 14 bases in between. Per the germline V gene, CDR1 is SGHVS and CDR2 is FNYEAQ. CDR3 protein: CASSLAFGSFNEQYF. The CDR3, as DNA: TGTGCCAGCAGCTTAGCGTTCGGGAGTTTCAACGAGCAGTACTTC.

The chain uses TRBV5-4 and TRBJ2-6; TRBD1 is a possible D gene (6 bases). The germline V and J ends were trimmed by 7 bases and 0 bases, with 8 bases remaining between them. The CDR3 runs 14 residues. Per germline, CDR1 SGHNT and CDR2 YYREEE (reference sequence). The DNA for the CDR3 is TGTGCCAGCCCGGACAGCTCTGGGGCCAACGTCCTGACTTTC. It specifies CASPDSSGANVLTF.